The clone carrying this T cell receptor beta chain occurred a few times. Sequencing was performed with immunoSEQ multiplex PCR; in TCRdb, only in-frame clones are kept and a portion is missing. The sample holds approximately 480,000 clones, roughly nine tenths seen once. Described treatment: 19 received Ad26.COV2.S at low or high dose, single or two shots; 5 received placebo; per-sample allocation not given. Specimens were obtained on day 63 following the first vaccine or placebo injection. An adult of 18-55 years in Boston served as donor. The entry originates in a study of Ad26.COV2.S vaccination and SARS-CoV-2 variants. The wider study: The COV1001 Ad26.COV2.S trial arm included the donor.

The CDR3 sequence is 15 residues long. The V end was cut by 1 base, the J end by 3 bases, with 12 bases between. Germline CDR1 is LGHDT and CDR2 is YNNKEL (reference sequence). The TCR originated in a person between 18 and 60 years old who received the Ad26.COV2.S COVID-19 vaccine or a placebo. V gene TRBV3-1 (or the pseudogene TRBV3-2) combines with J gene TRBJ1-2; D is perhaps TRBD1 (6 bases). The source material was peripheral blood, sampled in a trial of Ad26.COV2.S vaccine versus placebo. The CDR3 DNA reads as TGTGCCAGCAGCCAAGGGAGACAGGTTTACTATGGCTACACCTTC. Encoded protein: CASSQGRQVYYGYTF.